The 6 T cell receptor beta chains presented below share a single source sample, sequenced in a study of Ad26.COV2.S vaccination and SARS-CoV-2 variants. Regarding treatment: 15 to 20 received Ad26.COV2.S at low or high dose, single or two shots; roughly five received placebo; per-sample allocation not given. The samples date from day 63 after the first vaccine or placebo injection. Using immunoSEQ multiplex PCR, the repertoire was profiled, and TCRdb retains in-frame clones only, with some absent. The sample lists about 680,000 clones, 70% to 90% seen once, with roughly 1.5% in the top ten. Specimen: peripheral blood, collected in a trial of Ad26.COV2.S vaccine versus placebo. The receptors stem from a person between 18 and 59 years old who received the Ad26.COV2.S COVID-19 vaccine or a placebo.

This clone was counted only a few times. V usage is TRBV4-1 and J usage is TRBJ1-6; D is unclear. The ends were cut back, 1 base at V and 0 bases at J, with 4 bases in the middle. The CDR3 has 15 residues. CDR1 MGHRA and CDR2 YSYEKL come from the germline V gene. CDR3 sequence (DNA): TGCGCCAGCAGCCAAGTAAGCTCCTATAATTCACCCCTCCACTTT. Translating gives CASSQVSSYNSPLHF.

V and J are TRBV5-1 and TRBJ2-1; 9 nucleotides match TRBD2. This CDR3 comprises 16 residues. CDR1 SGHRS and CDR2 YFSETQ come from the germline V gene. The V segment lost 5 bases and the J segment 6 bases; nucleotides outside the gene matches: 12. CDR3 nucleotides: TGCGCCAGCAGGAGGGTCCGGGCGGGAGGGCCCAATGAGCAGTTCTTC. Its translation: CASRRVRAGGPNEQFF. Combining the CDR3 with reference TRBV5-1 and TRBJ2-1 gives the whole variable domain KAGVTQTPRYLIKTRGQQVTLSCSPISGHRSVSWYQQTPGQGLQFLFEYFSETQRNKGNFPGRFSGRQFSNSRSEMNVSTLELGDSALYLCASRRVRAGGPNEQFFGPGTRLTVL.

V usage is TRBV6-6 and J usage is TRBJ2-4, with 9 bases lining up with TRBD1. The germline CDR1 and CDR2 sequences are MNHNY and SVGAGI (reference sequence). Unmatched junction bases numbered 5, after V lost 2 bases and J lost 6 bases. The CDR3 runs 15 residues. The CDR3 DNA reads as TGTGCCAGCAGTTACCCGGGACAGGGTGCAAACATTCAGTACTTC. Its translation: CASSYPGQGANIQYF.

With respect to this clone: The sample carries other DNA sequences with the same CDR3. The rearrangement links TRBV9 to TRBJ1-6; D possibly corresponds to TRBD1 (5 bases). The CDR3 length is 14 residues. Germline V CDR1 and CDR2: SGDLS, YYNGEE. V lost 0 bases and J 6 bases, leaving 7 bases between the germline ends. The CDR3 DNA is TGTGCCAGCAGCGTAGGACAGCTTAATTCACCCCTCCACTTT. Translating gives CASSVGQLNSPLHF.

This chain joins TRBV27 and TRBJ1-6, with unresolved D. Trimming left V 6 bases short and J 7 bases short, with 10 bases between. The CDR3 is 13 residues long. Germline CDR1 and CDR2: MNHEY and SMNVEV (reference sequence). The CDR3 bases are TGTGCCAGCAGGGGCCGGCGGAATTCACCCCTCCACTTT. This sequence encodes CASRGRRNSPLHF.

This clone has a handful of counts. This chain joins TRBV2 and TRBJ1-1, with D tentatively TRBD1 (5 bases). The CDR3 has 13 residues. Germline CDR1 reads SNHLY; CDR2 reads FYNNEI. V lost 5 bases to trimming and J lost 7 bases, with 14 bases between them. The CDR3 nucleotides are TGTGCCAGCAGTACTGCCACAGGACTTGAAGCTTTCTTT. This translates into CASSTATGLEAFF.